The rows below give T cell receptor beta chains drawn from one sample of a study of blood T cell repertoires in COVID-19. Profiling relied on immunoSEQ multiplex PCR, and the TCRdb table lists in-frame clones only, not all of them. The table has some 72,000 clones, 85% to 90% seen once. What was sequenced was peripheral blood. The receptors originated from a man in his sixties with acute or convalescent COVID-19. Each CDR3 is given with its conserved first and last residue. A D gene is named only where the DNA matches it firmly. Not every row has a clone size; where given, it reads once, few, many or a size class.

TRBV27,NA,TRBJ1-1,few,CASAQGMNTEAFF,TGTGCCAGTGCCCAGGGGATGAACACTGAAGCTTTCTTT
TRBV19,TRBD1,TRBJ2-7,NA,CASSIRQGWSYEQYF,TGTGCCAGTAGTATCAGACAGGGGTGGTCCTACGAGCAGTACTTC
TRBV29-1,TRBD2,TRBJ2-3,NA,CSVETSGRGTDTQYF,TGCAGCGTTGAAACTAGCGGGCGTGGCACAGATACGCAGTATTTT
TRBV5-1,NA,TRBJ1-1,NA,CASSTTVNTEAFF,TGCGCCAGCAGCACGACAGTGAACACTGAAGCTTTCTTT
TRBV2,NA,TRBJ1-1,NA,CASSLDRDTEAFF,TGTGCCAGCAGCCTCGACAGAGATACTGAAGCTTTCTTT
TRBV7-6,TRBD1,TRBJ2-1,NA,CASSPWTGSGGFNEQFF,TGTGCCAGCAGCCCATGGACAGGGTCAGGGGGCTTCAATGAGCAGTTCTTC
TRBV21-1,NA,TRBJ1-5,NA,CASSSRTGAQPQHF,TGTGCCAGCAGCTCTCGGACAGGGGCTCAGCCCCAGCATTTT
TRBV10-3,NA,TRBJ1-6,NA,CAIGRDTINNSPLHF,TGTGCCATCGGACGGGACACTATTAATAATTCACCCCTCCACTTT
TRBV12-3/TRBV12-4,NA,TRBJ2-2,NA,CASSRRGTGELFF,TGTGCCAGCAGTAGGCGGGGTACCGGGGAGCTGTTTTTT
TRBV5-4,NA,TRBJ2-5,NA,CASRMGRGMEETQYF,TGTGCCAGCAGAATGGGTCGGGGTATGGAAGAGACCCAGTACTTC
TRBV5-1,NA,TRBJ2-3,NA,CASSLGAGLVAADTQYF,TGCGCCAGCAGCTTGGGGGCGGGACTCGTCGCAGCAGATACGCAGTATTTT
TRBV27,TRBD1,TRBJ1-2,NA,CASSRQGIVNYGYTF,TGTGCCAGCAGTCGACAGGGGATCGTTAACTATGGCTACACCTTC
TRBV12-5,NA,TRBJ1-2,NA,CASGLPRGRGYTF,TGTGCTAGTGGTTTGCCGAGAGGGCGCGGCTACACCTTC
TRBV5-1,TRBD2,TRBJ2-1,NA,CASSLELAGYNEQFF,TGCGCCAGCAGCTTGGAACTAGCGGGATACAATGAGCAGTTCTTC
TRBV7-9,TRBD2,TRBJ2-3,NA,CASSGGVAEDTDTQYF,TGTGCCAGCAGTGGGGGGGTAGCGGAGGACACAGATACGCAGTATTTT
TRBV7-9,NA,TRBJ2-3,NA,CASSLYYPTDTQYF,TGTGCCAGCAGCCTTTATTATCCCACAGATACGCAGTATTTT
TRBV7-2,TRBD1,TRBJ1-4,NA,CASSTGQTNEKLFF,TGTGCCAGCAGCACGGGACAGACTAATGAAAAACTGTTTTTT